These T cell receptor beta chains were read from a single sample in a study of blood T cells in healthy people across ages. MiXCR was run by TCRdb on the 5' RACE reads, yielding one entry per CDR3 protein. The sample has about 970,000 distinct CDR3 sequences; just over 50% are singletons. The source material was blood. The receptors come from an older woman in good health. CDR3s leave out the opening cysteine and the closing phenylalanine or tryptophan.

length: 13; V: TRBV20-1; J: TRBJ1-1; CDR3: SAMQTGGGNTEAF
length: 11; V: TRBV27; J: -; CDR3: ASRRTPYNEQY
length: 10; V: TRBV20-1; J: TRBJ2-5; CDR3: SARPDAETQY
length: 12; V: TRBV18; J: TRBJ1-4; CDR3: ASSPSGQTEKLF
length: 10; V: TRBV2; J: TRBJ2-7; CDR3: ASRVTSKKQY
length: 12; V: TRBV5-4; J: TRBJ1-6; CDR3: ASHRDRVNSPLH
length: 12; V: TRBV29-1; J: TRBJ2-1; CDR3: SVGKRGSYNEQF
length: 9; V: TRBV29-1; J: TRBJ2-3; CDR3: SVTPTDTQY
length: 12; V: TRBV28; J: TRBJ1-2; CDR3: ASSFILAYYGYT
length: 11; V: TRBV6-5; J: TRBJ2-3; CDR3: ASSPSLAGIEY
length: 12; V: TRBV12-3/TRBV12-4; J: TRBJ1-2; CDR3: ASSKQASTYGYT
length: 13; V: TRBV5-1; J: TRBJ2-1; CDR3: ASSWTSGRDNEQF
length: 14; V: TRBV28; J: TRBJ2-5; CDR3: ASSPSPPDLQETQY